Each of the 17 T cell receptor beta chains below was sequenced from the same sample in a study of T-cell memory formation after mild COVID-19 (dated by TCRdb to the early 2020s). Library preparation was by 5' RACE. Sequencer: Illumina NovaSeq 6000. TCRdb cleaned the public reads at Q25 with fastp, built clones with MiXCR and kept in-frame beta chains. A single entry per CDR3 protein holds the most common genes and DNA from its merged rows. This sample lists nearly 350,000 distinct CDR3 sequences; roughly 13% were detected once. In total, the top ten clones hold about a fifth of the sample. Sequenced: PBMCs or a T cell subset sorted from them (not recorded which). The receptors were gathered from a man aged 18 to 29 who had mild COVID-19 (a few samples of this study predate the infection). The sample titles of this study are shuffled in the database, so cell type and time point are left out; the donor was told from shared clones.

This chain connects TRBV7-9 to TRBJ1-5; 7 bases fit TRBD1. CDR1 is SEHNR and CDR2 is FQNEAQ in the germline V gene (reference sequence). The junction had 3 bases not matched to a gene; V was cut back by 4 bases and J by 3 bases. The CDR3 loop spans 14 amino acids. The CDR3 sequence is CASSSGQPNQPQHF. As DNA, the CDR3 is TGTGCCAGCAGCTCGGGACAGCCCAATCAGCCCCAGCATTTT. Full variable domain (missing parts from reference TRBV7-9 and TRBJ1-5): DTGVSQNPRHKITKRGQNVTFRCDPISEHNRLYWYRQTLGQGPEFLTYFQNEAQLEKSRLLSDRFSAERPKGSFSTLEIQRTEQGDSAMYLCASSSGQPNQPQHFGDGTRLSIL.

This clonotype was counted between two and nine times. The chain has TRBV20-1 and TRBJ2-2; 8 bases agree with TRBD1. The V and J ends lost 2 bases and 8 bases, in that order; junction bases with no gene match: 4. The germline gives CDR1 DFQATT, CDR2 SNEGSKA (reference sequence). CDR3 length equals 13 residues. The CDR3 protein is CSARPTGAGELFF. CDR3 sequence (DNA): TGCAGTGCTAGACCGACAGGGGCGGGGGAGCTGTTTTTT.

This clonotype was observed many times. The CDR3 region is CASSPETGRTGELFF. As DNA, the CDR3 is TGTGCCAGCAGTCCTGAGACAGGGCGGACCGGGGAGCTGTTTTTT. The chain has TRBV12-3 or TRBV12-4 and TRBJ2-2; TRBD1 matches 7 bases. The junction had 8 bases not matched to a gene; V was cut back by 5 bases and J by 5 bases. This CDR3 has 15 residues.

V usage is TRBV7-2 and J usage is TRBJ2-7, with D tentatively TRBD2 (5 bases). With 1 base removed from V and 6 bases from J, the gap between germline ends came to 16 bases. From germline, CDR1 is SGHTA and CDR2 FQGNSA. The CDR3 sequence is 15 residues long. The CDR3 DNA reads TGTGCCAGCAGCTTAGTGTTAGGACTCTCTCTCGAGCAGTACTTC. Translating gives CASSLVLGLSLEQYF.

The J gene is TRBJ2-1, the V gene TRBV2; D uncertain. The germline gives CDR1 SNHLY, CDR2 FYNNEI. The CDR3 is 12 amino acids. V lost 8 bases to trimming and J lost 8 bases, with 13 bases between them. CDR3 bases: TGTGCCAGCGGATCCTGGGTCTATGAGCAGTTCTTC. It translates to CASGSWVYEQFF.

This clonotype was detected many times. The junction and the germline gene differ at one end; a read error may be behind it. The chain is built from TRBV5-1 and TRBJ2-1; no clear D. This CDR3 spans 11 amino acids. Germline V gene data show CDR1 as SGHRS and CDR2 as YFSETQ. CDR3 DNA: TGTGCCAGCAGCTCCCGGAATGAGCAGTTCTTC. Its translation is CASSSRNEQFF.

This clonotype was detected only a few times. V is TRBV4-2 and J is TRBJ1-6; 10 nucleotides agree with TRBD1. The V gene's germline CDR1 is LGHNA and CDR2 YNFKEQ. V was clipped by 2 bases and J by 7 bases; unmatched bases: 5. The CDR3 is made up of 16 amino acids. In DNA form, the CDR3 reads TGTGCCAGCAGCCAACCCGGGACAGGGGACAATTCACCCCTCCACTTT. Residues: CASSQPGTGDNSPLHF.

The chain employs TRBV6-5 and TRBJ2-2; D could derive from TRBD1 or TRBD2 (6 bases each). Germline CDR1 is MNHEY and CDR2 is SVGAGI. This CDR3 comprises 14 residues. The ends were cut back, 2 bases at V and 6 bases at J, with 10 bases in the middle. Here the CDR3 reads CASSYGGRSGELFF. The CDR3 DNA reads as TGTGCCAGCAGTTACGGGGGGCGGTCCGGGGAGCTGTTTTTT.

This clonotype occurred a few times. V and J are TRBV5-1 and TRBJ1-4, with 8 bases aligning to TRBD1. CDR3 size: 13 residues. Germline trimming cut 7 bases from V and 4 bases from J; bases unmatched to any gene: 3. Germline V gene lookup returns CDR1 SGHRS and CDR2 YFSETQ. CDR3 DNA sequence: TGCGCCAGCGGGACAGGTCTTAATGAAAAACTGTTTTTT. Translated: CASGTGLNEKLFF.

The chain uses TRBV29-1 and TRBJ2-1, with no clear D. This CDR3 has 12 amino acids. Germline CDR1 SQVTM, CDR2 ANQGSEA. V was trimmed by 5 bases and J by 9 bases, leaving 14 bases between them. CDR3 DNA: TGCAGCGTTTGTTCCTCCGGAAGTGAGCAGTTCTTC. This codes for CSVCSSGSEQFF.

This clonotype was counted a few times. V usage is TRBV4-1 and J usage is TRBJ1-1; D not certain. The germline V and J ends were trimmed by 4 bases and 1 base, with 13 bases remaining between them. There are 15 residues in the CDR3. Per the germline V gene, CDR1 is MGHRA and CDR2 is YSYEKL. CDR3 bases: TGCGCCAGCAGCCCTACATCTTTGGAGAACACTGAAGCTTTCTTT. It encodes CASSPTSLENTEAFF.

This clonotype came up a few times. J is TRBJ1-5 and V is TRBV19; D remains ambiguous. Germline-derived CDR1 and CDR2 are LNHDA and SQIVND (reference sequence). Trimming took off 7 bases at V and 3 bases at J, with 16 bases between the two ends. The CDR3 is made up of 15 amino acids. CDR3 region: CASKSPVDVNQPQHF. Written as DNA, the CDR3 is TGTGCCAGTAAAAGTCCAGTGGATGTCAATCAGCCCCAGCATTTT. Based on the CDR3 plus reference TRBV19 and TRBJ1-5, the full variable domain is DGGITQSPKYLFRKEGQNVTLSCEQNLNHDAMYWYRQDPGQGLRLIYYSQIVNDFQKGDIAEGYSVSREKKESFPLTVTSAQKNPTAFYLCASKSPVDVNQPQHFGDGTRLSIL.

This sequence joins TRBV7-2 and TRBJ1-1; D gene ambiguous. The germline V gene has CDR1 SGHTA and CDR2 FQGNSA. The V end lost 1 base, the J end lost 4 bases, and 10 bases lay between the germline ends. This CDR3 spans 14 amino acids. The CDR3 protein is CASSLGGRSTEAFF. The CDR3 DNA follows: TGTGCCAGCAGCTTAGGAGGGAGAAGCACTGAAGCTTTCTTT. The whole variable domain, remainder taken from reference TRBV7-2 and TRBJ1-1, is GAGVSQSPSNKVTEKGKDVELRCDPISGHTALYWYRQSLGQGLEFLIYFQGNSAPDKSGLPSDRFSAERTGGSVSTLTIQRTQQEDSAVYLCASSLGGRSTEAFFGQGTRLTVV.

This clonotype was observed a handful of times. The chain links TRBV6-2 or TRBV6-3 to TRBJ2-1, with unresolved D. Germline CDR1 MNHEY, CDR2 SVGEGT. V dropped 0 bases and J dropped 6 bases, with 21 bases sitting between them. The CDR3 spans 18 residues. The CDR3 protein is CASSYSPSHPLPVNEQFF. As DNA, the CDR3 is TGTGCCAGCAGTTACTCCCCAAGCCATCCCCTCCCTGTCAATGAGCAGTTCTTC.

V is TRBV29-1 and J is TRBJ2-1; D remains ambiguous. This CDR3 has 14 residues. V shed 2 bases and J shed 3 bases, with 11 bases lying between them. The germline gives CDR1 SQVTM, CDR2 ANQGSEA. Here the CDR3 DNA reads TGCAGCGTTGAATTTACTAAACTCTACAATGAGCAGTTCTTC. This encodes CSVEFTKLYNEQFF.

This clonotype was picked up a small number of times. The genes are TRBV9 and TRBJ1-1; D uncertain. The CDR3 is made up of 13 amino acids. Germline-derived CDR1 and CDR2 are SGDLS and YYNGEE. Deletions cut 2 bases from V and 4 bases from J, with 9 bases between. CDR3 sequence: CASSVFSGTEAFF. CDR3 sequence (DNA): TGTGCCAGCAGCGTCTTTAGTGGCACTGAAGCTTTCTTT.

This clonotype was counted a few times. The chain is built from TRBV7-3 and TRBJ2-1; 9 nucleotides align to TRBD1. V lost 5 bases, J lost 9 bases, and 8 bases stayed unmatched. CDR1 is SGHTA, CDR2 FQGTGA, per germline. This CDR3 contains 14 residues. In DNA, the CDR3 is TGTGCCAGCAGCCCAGGACAGGGGTGGGCTGAGCAGTTCTTC. Amino acids: CASSPGQGWAEQFF. The full variable domain, its missing parts supplied by reference TRBV7-3 and TRBJ2-1, is GAGVSQTPSNKVTEKGKYVELRCDPISGHTALYWYRQSLGQGPEFLIYFQGTGAADDSGLPNDRFFAVRPEGSVSTLKIQRTERGDSAVYLCASSPGQGWAEQFFGPGTRLTVL.